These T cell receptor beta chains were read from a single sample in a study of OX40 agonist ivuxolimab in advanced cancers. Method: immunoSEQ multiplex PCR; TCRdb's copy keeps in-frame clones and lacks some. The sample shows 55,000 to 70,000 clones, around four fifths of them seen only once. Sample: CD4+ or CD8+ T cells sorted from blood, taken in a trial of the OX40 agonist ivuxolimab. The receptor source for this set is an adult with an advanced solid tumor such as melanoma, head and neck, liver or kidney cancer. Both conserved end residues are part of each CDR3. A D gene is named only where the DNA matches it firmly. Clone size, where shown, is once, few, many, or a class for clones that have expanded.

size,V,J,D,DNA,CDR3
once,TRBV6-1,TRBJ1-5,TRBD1,TGTGCCAGCAGTGTTTGGGGACAGGGGGATCAGCCCCAGCATTTT,CASSVWGQGDQPQHF
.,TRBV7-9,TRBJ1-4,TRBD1,TGTGCCAGCAGCCCACTGGACAGGGGGAATGAAAAACTGTTTTTT,CASSPLDRGNEKLFF
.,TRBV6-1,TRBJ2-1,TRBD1,TGTGCCAGCAGTGAACCCGACAGGGGTGAGCAGTTCTTC,CASSEPDRGEQFF
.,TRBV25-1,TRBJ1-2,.,TGTGCCAGCAGTGCAGCCAGGGGCGGCTACACCTTC,CASSAARGGYTF
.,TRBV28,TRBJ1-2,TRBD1,TGTGCCAGCAGGTCGGGACAGGGGGCTTCGGACTATGGCTACACCTTC,CASRSGQGASDYGYTF
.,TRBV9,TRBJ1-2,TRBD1,TGTGCCAGCAGCGTAGCAGGGGGGATTAACTATGGCTACACCTTC,CASSVAGGINYGYTF
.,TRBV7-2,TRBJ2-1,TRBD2,TGTGCCAGCAGCTCTAAGACTAGCGGGAGCTCCTACAATGAGCAGTTCTTC,CASSSKTSGSSYNEQFF
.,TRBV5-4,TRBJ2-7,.,TGTGCCAGCAGCGCAGGACTCGGCAGCGGCGAGCAGTACTTC,CASSAGLGSGEQYF
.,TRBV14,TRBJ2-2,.,TGTGCCAGTTCCTACAACTTAAACATAAACACCGGGGAGCTGTTTTTT,CASSYNLNINTGELFF
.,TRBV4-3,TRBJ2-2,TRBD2,TGCGCCAGCAGCCAAGAGCCAACTAGCGATACAAACACCGGGGAGCTGTTTTTT,CASSQEPTSDTNTGELFF
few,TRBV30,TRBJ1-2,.,TGTGCCTGGAGTGTACTATCCACGGGATCGGGCGGCTACACCTTC,CAWSVLSTGSGGYTF
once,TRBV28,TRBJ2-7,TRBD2,TGTGCCAGCAGCCAGGGGACTAGCGGGGGCAGAGGGGTCTACGAGCAGTACTTC,CASSQGTSGGRGVYEQYF
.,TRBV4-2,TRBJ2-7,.,TGTGCCAGCAGCCAAGTGTCGGCTACGTCCTACGAGCAGTACTTC,CASSQVSATSYEQYF
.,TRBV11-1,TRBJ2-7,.,TGTGCCAGCAGCTTTATCGGTGAACTAGCAGAGCAGTACTTC,CASSFIGELAEQYF
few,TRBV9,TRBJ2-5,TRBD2,TGTGCCAGCAGCGTAGGTCGCGGGAGGGAGACCCAGTACTTC,CASSVGRGRETQYF
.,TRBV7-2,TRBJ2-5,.,TGTGCCAGCAGCTTGGGTCGGACCCAAGAGACCCAGTACTTC,CASSLGRTQETQYF
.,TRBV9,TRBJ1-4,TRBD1,TGTGCCAGCAGCGTAGGAGGGGGGGACAGTCTGTTTTTT,CASSVGGGDSLFF
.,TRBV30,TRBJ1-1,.,TGTGCCTGGAGTGGGTCTTTTCGAGTTGAAGCTTTCTTT,CAWSGSFRVEAFF
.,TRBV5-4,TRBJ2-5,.,TGTGCCAGCAGTCGAGACAGAGAGACCCAGTACTTC,CASSRDRETQYF
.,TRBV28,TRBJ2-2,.,TGTGCCAGCACTCCCACCCCCTACAGGGTCCCTGACACCGGGGAGCTGTTTTTT,CASTPTPYRVPDTGELFF
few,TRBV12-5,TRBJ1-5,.,TGTGCTAGTGGTTTGGAAAGTACAGGAGCCCAGCATTTT,CASGLESTGAQHF
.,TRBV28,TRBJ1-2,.,TGTGCCAGCAGTCCCACAGGGAACTATGGCTACACCTTC,CASSPTGNYGYTF
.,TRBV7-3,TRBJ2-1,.,TGTGCCAGCAGCTTAACTGTGGCGCACTCCTACAATGAGCAGTTCTTC,CASSLTVAHSYNEQFF
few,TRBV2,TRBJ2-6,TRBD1,TGTGCCAGCAGTTTGAGGACAGGGAGTACCTCTGGGGCCAACGTCCTGACTTTC,CASSLRTGSTSGANVLTF
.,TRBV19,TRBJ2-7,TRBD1,TGTGCCAGTAGCATAGGACAGGGGCCCAACGAGCAGTACTTC,CASSIGQGPNEQYF